These 19 T cell receptor beta chains were all obtained from the same sample, sequenced in a study of T-cell reconstitution after alpha-beta-depleted transplantation in children. For TCRbeta, the library was prepared with unique molecular identifiers. TCRdb recomputed calls from the PCR reads with MiXCR, one row per CDR3 protein. The sample has hundreds of thousands of distinct CDR3 sequences, around 15% seen once. Source: PBMCs, mostly from graft donor cells, taken 360 days after TCRalphabeta/CD19-depleted stem cell transplant. The origin of the receptors is a male patient aged 2-15 years who had a stem cell transplant for acute lymphoblastic leukemia, so the T cells may come from the graft donor.

In this sample, this clonotype turned up many times. The chain combines TRBV5-1 with TRBJ2-7; D call uncertain. V shed 2 bases and J shed 0 bases, with 9 bases lying between them. Germline CDR1 and CDR2: SGHRS and YFSETQ. The CDR3 extends over 14 amino acids. The CDR3 DNA is TGCGCCAGCAGCTTAGACACCTTCTCCTACGAGCAGTACTTC. Residues: CASSLDTFSYEQYF.

This clonotype was seen once. V and J are TRBV7-9 and TRBJ2-4; TRBD1 agrees at 7 bases. Germline CDR1 is SEHNR and CDR2 is FQNEAQ (reference sequence). After removal of 2 bases from V and 8 bases from J, the junction contained 3 bases not matched to a gene. CDR3 size: 13 residues. The CDR3 DNA follows: TGTGCCAGCAGCTTAACAGGGGCGGACATTCAGTACTTC. Translating it yields CASSLTGADIQYF.

The chain couples TRBV7-2 to TRBJ2-5, with D perhaps matching TRBD2 (6 bases). The CDR3 has 16 residues. V lost 1 base and J 4 bases, leaving 16 bases between the germline ends. CDR1 SGHTA and CDR2 FQGNSA come from the germline V gene. The CDR3 is CASSLVGLPSVETQYF. For the CDR3, the DNA is TGTGCCAGCAGCTTAGTGGGTCTCCCTAGCGTAGAGACCCAGTACTTC.

This clonotype was counted a few times. The CDR3 sequence: CASSQITGELFF. The DNA of the CDR3 is TGTGCCAGCAGCCAGATTACCGGGGAGCTGTTTTTT. V and J are TRBV7-2 and TRBJ2-2, with D hard to call. The CDR3 has 12 amino acids. Looked up from germline, CDR1 is SGHTA and CDR2 is FQGNSA. V was cut by 5 bases and J by 5 bases, with 6 bases left in between.

This clonotype is labeled as medium-sized. The chain recombines TRBV5-5 with TRBJ2-1; 11 bases align to TRBD2. The germline gives CDR1 SGHKS, CDR2 YYEKEE (reference sequence). CDR3 length: 15 residues. The V segment lost 5 bases and the J segment 3 bases; nucleotides outside the gene matches: 4. CDR3 sequence (DNA): TGTGCCAGCAGGGAGCTAGCGGGAGGCTACAATGAGCAGTTCTTC. It translates to CASRELAGGYNEQFF.

A remark on this clonotype: With a much larger clone just one base away, this may be a read error. In this CDR3 the conserved last residue, phenylalanine or tryptophan, is missing, so a read error is likely. The chain joins TRBV5-5 to TRBJ2-1; D is uncertain. The CDR3 sequence is 14 residues long. Germline CDR1 is SGHKS and CDR2 is YYEKEE (reference sequence). Trimming cost V 2 bases and J 0 bases, with 6 bases left between them. The CDR3: CASSLASSYNEQFC. The CDR3 DNA reads as TGTGCCAGCAGCTTAGCGAGCTCCTACAATGAGCAGTTCTGC.

This clonotype occurred many times. The gene calls are TRBV2 and TRBJ1-6, with TRBD1 as a possible D gene (5 bases). Trimming removed 4 bases at V and 8 bases at J, with 21 bases between. The CDR3 contains 17 residues. Looked up from germline, CDR1 is SNHLY and CDR2 is FYNNEI. The chain's CDR3 is CASSGEGAMEGDSPLHF. CDR3 DNA sequence: TGTGCCAGCAGTGGGGAAGGGGCGATGGAAGGGGATTCACCCCTCCACTTT. Full variable domain (outside the CDR3, taken from reference TRBV2 and TRBJ1-6): EPEVTQTPSHQVTQMGQEVILRCVPISNHLYFYWYRQILGQKVEFLVSFYNNEISEKSEIFDDQFSVERPDGSNFTLKIRSTKLEDSAMYFCASSGEGAMEGDSPLHFGNGTRLTVT.

The table lists this clonotype with a few counts. V usage is TRBV9 and J usage is TRBJ1-4, with TRBD1 matching 7 bases. Germline V gene sequence: CDR1 SGDLS, CDR2 YYNGEE. V trimming: 2 bases; J trimming: 8 bases; junction bases outside the gene matches: 12. The CDR3 is 16 residues long. CDR3 region: CASSVGTATFLEKLFF. The CDR3 bases are TGTGCCAGCAGCGTGGGGACAGCCACCTTCCTGGAAAAACTGTTTTTT.

This clonotype was found a few times. This rearrangement joins TRBV9 to TRBJ1-5; D not resolved. V lost 0 bases, J lost 4 bases, and 8 bases lay in between. There are 14 residues in the CDR3. CDR1 and CDR2 (germline): SGDLS, YYNGEE. CDR3: CASSVGEWNQPQHF. DNA of the CDR3: TGTGCCAGCAGCGTAGGAGAATGGAATCAGCCCCAGCATTTT.

The chain links TRBV10-3 to TRBJ2-1; 14 positions match TRBD2. Germline CDR1 reads ENHRY; CDR2 reads SYGVKD. This CDR3 contains 15 residues. V lost 6 bases to trimming and J lost 10 bases; unmatched junction nucleotides: 8. The CDR3 bases are TGTGCCATCAGGGCCTCGGGACTAGCGGGAGACGAGCAGTTCTTC. It yields the protein CAIRASGLAGDEQFF.

The genes are TRBV3-1 and TRBJ2-5, with 7 bases that match TRBD1. The trim removed 3 bases at V and 7 bases at J, leaving 14 bases unmatched. This CDR3 spans 16 amino acids. CDR1 and CDR2 from the germline V gene are LGHDT and YNNKEL (reference sequence). CDR3 in DNA: TGTGCCAGCAGCCACGCCCGGGACAGCGGAGTCGGGACCCAGTACTTC. As protein: CASSHARDSGVGTQYF.

The chain links TRBV4-3 to TRBJ2-7; TRBD2 might be the D (6 bases). Germline loops: CDR1 LGHNA, CDR2 YSLEER. The CDR3 is 16 residues long. V lost 4 bases to trimming and J lost 0 bases, with 16 bases between them. CDR3 coding DNA: TGCGCCAGCAGCCCAAAGAATAGCGGTAGCTCCTACGAGCAGTACTTC. It yields the protein CASSPKNSGSSYEQYF.

The chain carries TRBV12-5 and TRBJ2-7, with a tentative D call TRBD1 (6 bases). The CDR3 has 14 amino acids. Trimming left V 9 bases short and J 4 bases short, with 19 bases between. Germline assignment: CDR1 LGHNT and CDR2 FRNRAP. The CDR3 region is CASEQPQGRYEQYF. CDR3 nucleotide sequence: TGTGCTAGCGAACAGCCACAGGGTAGGTACGAGCAGTACTTC.

This sequence joins TRBV28 and TRBJ2-5; the D gene could be TRBD1 or TRBD2 (5 bases each). The CDR3 is 17 residues long. The V end lost 3 bases, the J end lost 1 base, and 18 bases lay between the germline ends. Germline-derived CDR1 and CDR2 are MDHEN and SYDVKM. As DNA, the CDR3 is TGTGCCAGCAGTTTCTCCCTCCGGGGCGGACTCCAAGAGACCCAGTACTTC. This sequence encodes CASSFSLRGGLQETQYF.

The chain uses TRBV29-1 and TRBJ2-1, with 10 bases identical to TRBD2. Germline assignment: CDR1 SQVTM and CDR2 ANQGSEA. V shed 6 bases and J 6 bases; nucleotides not matched to a gene: 8. CDR3 length: 14 residues. CDR3 sequence (DNA): TGCAGCGTGGGAGGACTAGCGGTCTCCAATGAGCAGTTCTTC. It yields the protein CSVGGLAVSNEQFF.

This clonotype showed up many times. The CDR3 coding sequence is TGTGCCAGCCGGAGACCGCAGGGGGTTTCTAGCGGAGCCAAAAACATTCAGTACTTC. Its protein is CASRRPQGVSSGAKNIQYF. This chain joins TRBV6-2 or TRBV6-3 and TRBJ2-4; D is possibly TRBD1 or TRBD2 (7 bases each). Trimming took off 8 bases at V and 0 bases at J, with 26 bases between the two ends. Germline V CDR1 and CDR2: MNHEY, SVGEGT. This CDR3 comprises 19 residues.

This clonotype occurred a few times. J is TRBJ2-7 and V is TRBV28; D may match TRBD1 or TRBD2 (7 bases each). Per the germline V gene, CDR1 is MDHEN and CDR2 is SYDVKM. The length of the CDR3 is 12 residues. Trimming stripped 9 bases from V and 5 bases from J, with 14 bases between. CDR3 nucleotides: TGTGCCAGGACAGGGAGGGCCAACGAGCAGTACTTC. Its protein product is CARTGRANEQYF.

V is TRBV15 and J is TRBJ2-1, with D uncertain. The CDR3 has 13 residues. The V and J ends lost 0 bases and 13 bases respectively, with 13 bases between them. Germline V gene lookup returns CDR1 LNHNV and CDR2 YYDKDF (reference sequence). The CDR3 DNA reads as TGTGCCACCAGCAGAGATCGAGACTCGAAACAGTTCTTC. This gives the protein CATSRDRDSKQFF.

A few counts support this clonotype. One end of the junction does not line up with germline, which may come from a read error. The CDR3 sequence is CASSLLTGTHFF. CDR3 in DNA: TGTGCCAGCAGTTTATTGACAGGGACCCATTTCTTC. The J gene is TRBJ2-7, the V gene TRBV28; 7 nucleotides line up with TRBD1. Germline CDR1 and CDR2: MDHEN and SYDVKM. The CDR3 is 12 residues long.